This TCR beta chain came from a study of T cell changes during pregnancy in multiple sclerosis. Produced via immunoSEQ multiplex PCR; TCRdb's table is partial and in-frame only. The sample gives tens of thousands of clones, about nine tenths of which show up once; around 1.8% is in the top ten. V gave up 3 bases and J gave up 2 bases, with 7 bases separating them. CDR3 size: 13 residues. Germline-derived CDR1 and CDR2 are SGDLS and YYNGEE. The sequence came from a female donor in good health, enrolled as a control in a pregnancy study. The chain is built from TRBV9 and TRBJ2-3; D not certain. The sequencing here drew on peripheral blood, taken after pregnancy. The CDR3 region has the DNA TGTGCCAGCAGCGGATACACCACAGATACGCAGTATTTT. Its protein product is CASSGYTTDTQYF. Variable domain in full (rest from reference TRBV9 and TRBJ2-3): DSGVTQTPKHLITATGQRVTLRCSPRSGDLSVYWYQQSLDQGLQFLIQYYNGEERAKGNILERFSAQQFPDLHSELNLSSLELGDSALYFCASSGYTTDTQYFGPGTRLTVL.